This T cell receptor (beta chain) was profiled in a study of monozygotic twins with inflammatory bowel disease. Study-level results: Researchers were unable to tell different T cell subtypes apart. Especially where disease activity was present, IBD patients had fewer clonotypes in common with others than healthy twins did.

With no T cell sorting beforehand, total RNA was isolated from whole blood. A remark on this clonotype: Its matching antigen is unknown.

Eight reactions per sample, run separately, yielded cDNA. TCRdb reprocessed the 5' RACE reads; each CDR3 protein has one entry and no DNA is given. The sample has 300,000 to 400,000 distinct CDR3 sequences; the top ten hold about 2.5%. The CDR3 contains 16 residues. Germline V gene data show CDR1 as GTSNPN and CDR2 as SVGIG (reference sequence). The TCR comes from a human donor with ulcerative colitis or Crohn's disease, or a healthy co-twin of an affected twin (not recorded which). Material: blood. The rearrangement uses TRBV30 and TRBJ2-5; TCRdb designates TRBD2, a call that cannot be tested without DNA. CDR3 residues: CAWKPGVLAGGETQYF.